These 24 T cell receptor beta chains originate from one sample sequenced in a study of OX40 agonist ivuxolimab in advanced cancers. Library preparation used the immunoSEQ multiplex PCR assay. TCRdb re-hosts the immuneACCESS table, in-frame sequences only. Its copies lack some clones; in the studies checked, an unresolved V gene accounts for under half of them, and the cause for the rest is not known. In this sample the table shows 80,000 or so clones, 90% of which occur a single time. 1.5% to 2% of the sample rests with the top ten. This sample comprised CD4+ or CD8+ T cells sorted from blood, obtained in a trial of the OX40 agonist ivuxolimab. Receptors were obtained from an adult with an advanced solid tumor such as melanoma, head and neck, liver or kidney cancer.

This sequence joins TRBV27 and TRBJ2-7, with 9 bases identical to TRBD1. Germline CDR1 MNHEY, CDR2 SMNVEV (reference sequence). The CDR3 is 13 amino acids. With V trimmed by 6 bases and J by 7 bases, 7 bases remained unmatched. The chain's CDR3 is CASRLQGAREQYF. CDR3 nucleotide sequence: TGTGCCAGCAGGCTACAGGGGGCGAGGGAGCAGTACTTC.

The genes are TRBV11-2 and TRBJ2-7, with D possibly matching TRBD1 (5 bases). CDR1 and CDR2 from the germline V gene are SGHAT and FQNNGV. The CDR3 consists of 13 residues. V dropped 5 bases and J dropped 4 bases, with 12 bases sitting between them. CDR3: CASSELDSYEQYF. CDR3 DNA: TGTGCCAGCAGCGAATTAGACAGTTACGAGCAGTACTTC.

V and J are TRBV28 and TRBJ2-5; 7 bases align to TRBD1. Germline V CDR1 and CDR2: MDHEN, SYDVKM. The J segment lost 4 bases and the V segment lost 1 base, leaving 9 bases of the junction unmatched. This CDR3 region has 16 residues. In DNA, the CDR3 is TGTGCCAGCAGTTTATATCAACCCGACAGGGTAGAGACCCAGTACTTC. Protein: CASSLYQPDRVETQYF.

V usage is TRBV11-3 and J usage is TRBJ2-3, with D perhaps being TRBD1 or TRBD2 (8 bases each). Germline V CDR1 and CDR2: SGHNT, YENEEA. Trimming took 3 bases from V and 2 from J, leaving 18 bases between them. CDR3 length equals 17 residues. The chain's CDR3 is CASSLGQDSGTTDTQYF. CDR3 coding DNA: TGTGCCAGCAGCTTGGGACAGGATAGCGGGACCACAGATACGCAGTATTTT.

The CDR3 reads CASSPRPLVRDNEQFF. The CDR3 DNA reads as TGTGCCAGCAGCCCACGGCCTTTAGTCAGGGACAATGAGCAGTTCTTC. The chain joins TRBV9 to TRBJ2-1; perhaps TRBD1 as D (5 bases). This CDR3 contains 16 residues. Germline CDR1 SGDLS, CDR2 YYNGEE. V lost 4 bases, J lost 5 bases, and 19 bases lay in between. Filled out from reference TRBV9 and TRBJ2-1, the complete variable domain reads DSGVTQTPKHLITATGQRVTLRCSPRSGDLSVYWYQQSLDQGLQFLIQYYNGEERAKGNILERFSAQQFPDLHSELNLSSLELGDSALYFCASSPRPLVRDNEQFFGPGTRLTVL.

The chain couples TRBV7-8 to TRBJ2-3, with 10 bases lining up with TRBD2. The trim removed 2 bases at V and 5 bases at J, leaving 10 bases unmatched. Per germline, CDR1 SGHVS and CDR2 FQNEAQ. The CDR3 extends over 17 amino acids. The CDR3 nucleotides read TGTGCCAGCAGCTTAACCAGCGGGGGGGCAGTTAGAGATACGCAGTATTTT. Protein product: CASSLTSGGAVRDTQYF.

The J gene is TRBJ2-7, the V gene TRBV2, with D unclear. Trimming shortened V by 0 bases and J by 2 bases, and 8 bases separated the two germline ends. This CDR3 is 14 amino acids long. Germline CDR1 is SNHLY and CDR2 is FYNNEI. CDR3 sequence: CASSEAGRAYEQYF. CDR3 coding DNA: TGTGCCAGCAGTGAAGCGGGCCGCGCCTACGAGCAGTACTTC.

The chain couples TRBV10-3 to TRBJ2-3; 7 bases are a match to TRBD2. The CDR3 covers 15 residues. The J segment lost 4 bases and the V segment lost 11 bases, leaving 15 bases of the junction unmatched. CDR1 ENHRY and CDR2 SYGVKD come from the germline V gene. The CDR3 nucleotides are TGTGCCGCCTCGTCCCATAGCGGGCAAGCAGATACGCAGTATTTT. It translates to CAASSHSGQADTQYF.

V gene TRBV27 combines with J gene TRBJ2-3; 8 bases line up with TRBD1. Germline CDR1 MNHEY, CDR2 SMNVEV (reference sequence). The CDR3 is 16 amino acids. V was pared by 5 bases and J by 2 bases, with 9 bases of the junction left unmatched. CDR3 sequence reads: CASSVGTGSLTDTQYF. CDR3 nucleotide sequence: TGTGCCAGCAGTGTGGGGACAGGCAGCCTCACAGATACGCAGTATTTT.

This chain's CDR3 is CASSFGLARFYEQYF. CDR3 DNA sequence: TGTGCCAGCAGTTTCGGACTAGCGCGGTTCTACGAGCAGTACTTC. The V gene is TRBV28, the J gene TRBJ2-7; 9 bases line up with TRBD2. The V gene end was trimmed by 3 bases and the J gene end by 3 bases; junction bases not matched to a gene: 6. This CDR3 spans 15 amino acids. Germline CDR1 is MDHEN and CDR2 is SYDVKM.

About this clone itself: This specimen includes other DNA sequences encoding the same CDR3. This chain joins TRBV7-2 and TRBJ2-3; TRBD1 or TRBD2 may be the D gene (5 bases each). CDR1 is SGHTA, CDR2 FQGNSA, per germline. Trimming removed 3 bases at V and 4 bases at J, with 8 bases between. This CDR3 contains 13 residues. The CDR3 region is CASSLGEADTQYF. For the CDR3, the DNA is TGTGCCAGCAGCTTGGGGGAAGCAGATACGCAGTATTTT. Full variable domain (rest looked up from reference TRBV7-2 and TRBJ2-3): GAGVSQSPSNKVTEKGKDVELRCDPISGHTALYWYRQSLGQGLEFLIYFQGNSAPDKSGLPSDRFSAERTGGSVSTLTIQRTQQEDSAVYLCASSLGEADTQYFGPGTRLTVL.

This rearrangement joins TRBV10-3 to TRBJ1-3; no clear D gene. The CDR3 totals 13 residues. CDR1 ENHRY and CDR2 SYGVKD come from the germline V gene. The V and J ends lost 0 bases and 4 bases respectively, with 4 bases between them. CDR3 bases: TGTGCCATCAGTGAGTCGGGGGGAAACACCATATATTTT. Translation gives CAISESGGNTIYF.

The V call is TRBV5-1, the J call TRBJ2-3; perhaps TRBD2 as D (5 bases). Germline CDR1 and CDR2: SGHRS and YFSETQ. The CDR3 covers 15 residues. Trimming cost V 3 bases and J 0 bases, with 11 bases left between them. CDR3 residues: CASSSSGGSTDTQYF. DNA of the CDR3: TGCGCCAGCAGCTCGTCTGGCGGGAGCACAGATACGCAGTATTTT.

The chain uses TRBV29-1 and TRBJ2-3; D is tentatively TRBD1 or TRBD2 (5 bases each). This CDR3 is 11 amino acids long. Germline CDR1 and CDR2: SQVTM and ANQGSEA. With 6 bases removed from V and 2 bases from J, the gap between germline ends came to 6 bases. This chain's CDR3 is CSVGTTDTQYF. The CDR3 DNA is TGCAGCGTCGGGACCACAGATACGCAGTATTTT.

This clone has just one count. The chain joins TRBV6-6 to TRBJ2-5; D is uncertain. CDR1 is MNHNY and CDR2 is SVGAGI in the germline V gene (reference sequence). The CDR3 runs 11 residues. Trimming removed 4 bases from V and 4 bases from J, with 4 bases in between. The CDR3 reads CASSLLETQYF. In nucleotides, the CDR3 is TGTGCCAGCAGTTTGCTAGAGACCCAGTACTTC.

V usage is TRBV7-2 and J usage is TRBJ2-4, with 8 bases identical to TRBD1. This CDR3 spans 16 amino acids. The V and J ends lost 1 base and 1 base, in that order; junction bases with no gene match: 3. Per germline, CDR1 SGHTA and CDR2 FQGNSA. The CDR3 is CASSLEQGVAKNIQYF. The CDR3 DNA reads as TGTGCCAGCAGCTTAGAACAGGGGGTTGCCAAAAACATTCAGTACTTC.

This clone appeared once. This chain uses TRBV18 with TRBJ1-1; maybe TRBD1 (6 bases). CDR1 is KGHSH and CDR2 is LQKENI in the germline V gene. The V and J ends lost 9 bases and 3 bases respectively, with 20 bases between them. There are 15 residues in the CDR3. The CDR3 is CASSLIGGRDTEAFF. The CDR3 nucleotides read TGTGCCAGTTCCTTGATTGGGGGCAGGGACACTGAAGCTTTCTTT.

This rearrangement joins TRBV28 to TRBJ2-3; D is uncertain. V was shortened by 3 bases and J by 1 base, with 11 bases between the two germline ends. The germline gives CDR1 MDHEN, CDR2 SYDVKM. The CDR3 extends over 15 amino acids. The CDR3 sequence is CASSFRGWGTDTQYF. The CDR3, as DNA: TGTGCCAGCAGTTTCCGCGGATGGGGCACAGATACGCAGTATTTT. The variable domain in full, with the rest retrieved from reference TRBV28 and TRBJ2-3, is DVKVTQSSRYLVKRTGEKVFLECVQDMDHENMFWYRQDPGLGLRLIYFSYDVKMKEKGDIPEGYSVSREKKERFSLILESASTNQTSMYLCASSFRGWGTDTQYFGPGTRLTVL.

The V gene is TRBV7-9, the J gene TRBJ1-6; maybe TRBD1 (5 bases). This CDR3 has 17 amino acids. Germline values: CDR1 SEHNR, CDR2 FQNEAQ (reference sequence). V lost 8 bases to trimming and J lost 0 bases, with 17 bases between them. The CDR3 loop is CASFGRALSSYNSPLHF. The CDR3 region has the DNA TGTGCCAGCTTCGGCAGGGCACTGTCCTCCTATAATTCACCCCTCCACTTT.

The chain employs TRBV28 and TRBJ2-7; 10 nucleotides align to TRBD2. This CDR3 contains 18 residues. Germline V gene data show CDR1 as MDHEN and CDR2 as SYDVKM. V gave up 5 bases and J gave up 4 bases; unmatched junction bases: 17. CDR3 sequence: CASSPVSPRSSGSYEQYF. CDR3 bases: TGTGCCAGCAGTCCGGTGAGCCCCCGGTCTAGCGGGAGTTACGAGCAGTACTTC.

This chain joins TRBV11-3 and TRBJ2-3, with TRBD1 identical over 8 bases. The V segment lost 4 bases and the J segment 2 bases; nucleotides outside the gene matches: 11. Germline assignment: CDR1 SGHNT and CDR2 YENEEA. This CDR3 region has 17 residues. CDR3 sequence (DNA): TGTGCCAGCAGCTCGACTACCGGGACAGGAACCACAGATACGCAGTATTTT. This encodes CASSSTTGTGTTDTQYF.

The chain combines TRBV11-3 with TRBJ2-7; weak D call: TRBD2 (6 bases). CDR3 length equals 13 residues. Germline CDR1 SGHNT, CDR2 YENEEA. V lost 1 base to trimming and J lost 13 bases, with 17 bases between them. In DNA form, the CDR3 reads TGTGCCAGCAGCTTAGTAGCGGATCGAACCCTTTACTTC. Protein sequence: CASSLVADRTLYF.

The chain has TRBV7-8 and TRBJ2-3; D tentatively fits TRBD1 or TRBD2 (5 bases each). Germline lookup yields CDR1 SGHVS and CDR2 FQNEAQ. V lost 4 bases and J 2 bases, leaving 19 bases between the germline ends. This CDR3 region has 17 residues. CDR3 sequence: CASSSRVGRGPTDTQYF. CDR3 nucleotides: TGTGCCAGCAGCTCCAGGGTCGGTCGGGGACCCACAGATACGCAGTATTTT. Supplemented by reference TRBV7-8 and TRBJ2-3, the full variable domain reads GAGVSQSPRYKVAKRGQDVALRCDPISGHVSLFWYQQALGQGPEFLTYFQNEAQLDKSGLPSDRFFAERPEGSVSTLKIQRTQQEDSAVYLCASSSRVGRGPTDTQYFGPGTRLTVL.

This clone was detected once. A read error may account for a junction end that differs from germline. J is TRBJ2-7 and V is TRBV6-5; D assignment may be TRBD1 or TRBD2 (6 bases each). Germline CDR1 reads MNHEY; CDR2 reads SVGAGI. The CDR3 runs 11 residues. CDR3 DNA: TGTGCCATCAGTGGGGGGCAGGAGCAGTACTTC. This gives the protein CAISGGQEQYF.